The 21 T cell receptor beta chains in this list originate from one sample, sequenced in a study of blood T cell repertoires in COVID-19. TCRdb keeps only in-frame clones here, not all; method: immunoSEQ multiplex PCR. Of some 25,000 clones listed, 90% to 95% are singletons. Sequenced sample: peripheral blood. These receptor sequences come from a woman aged 45 to 65 with active COVID-19.

Here the CDR3 DNA reads TGCAGCGTGGGATCAACCGGGACAGCGATTAACTATGGCTACACCTTC. This gives the protein CSVGSTGTAINYGYTF. The rearrangement links TRBV29-1 to TRBJ1-2; 7 bases fit TRBD1. The germline V gene has CDR1 SQVTM and CDR2 ANQGSEA. There are 16 residues in the CDR3. J was trimmed by 1 base and V by 6 bases; bases with no gene match: 14.

The V and J genes are TRBV5-4 and TRBJ2-3; 9 bases align to TRBD2. This CDR3 has 15 residues. V was pared by 2 bases and J by 8 bases, with 9 bases of the junction left unmatched. Germline CDR1 and CDR2: SGHNT and YYREEE (reference sequence). The CDR3 nucleotides are TGTGCCAGCAGCTTATCCACTAGCGGGTATGTTACGCAGTATTTT. Protein sequence: CASSLSTSGYVTQYF.

The chain couples TRBV5-1 to TRBJ2-7; 10 nucleotides line up with TRBD2. This CDR3 is 14 amino acids long. Germline V lookup: CDR1 SGHRS, CDR2 YFSETQ. V shed 4 bases and J 1 base; nucleotides not matched to a gene: 2. The CDR3 reads CASSSGRVSYEQYF. Here the CDR3 DNA reads TGCGCCAGCAGCAGCGGGAGGGTATCCTACGAGCAGTACTTC.

The chain has TRBV12-3 or TRBV12-4 and TRBJ2-3; D might be TRBD2 (5 bases). CDR3 length: 13 amino acids. Deletions cut 6 bases from V and 4 bases from J, with 11 bases between. The CDR3 DNA follows: TGTGCCAGCAGGGCTAGCCGTCCAGATACGCAGTATTTT. Translated: CASRASRPDTQYF.

This sequence joins TRBV10-2 and TRBJ2-1; 9 nucleotides line up with TRBD2. The germline CDR1 and CDR2 sequences are WSHSY and SAAADI. After removal of 4 bases from V and 2 bases from J, the junction contained 3 bases not matched to a gene. CDR3 size: 15 residues. The CDR3 DNA is TGCGCCAGCAGTGGGACTAGCGAGGCCTACAATGAGCAGTTCTTC. It codes for CASSGTSEAYNEQFF.

This clone has only one observation. The rearrangement joins TRBV18 to TRBJ2-7, with TRBD1 matching 7 bases. The length of the CDR3 is 13 residues. The V segment lost 5 bases and the J segment 5 bases; nucleotides outside the gene matches: 6. From germline, CDR1 is KGHSH and CDR2 LQKENI. The CDR3 sequence: CASSAGTADEQYF. The DNA of the CDR3 is TGTGCCAGCTCAGCCGGGACAGCCGACGAGCAGTACTTC.

The chain is built from TRBV24-1 and TRBJ2-1; 11 bases are shared with TRBD1. The V segment lost 4 bases and the J segment 7 bases; nucleotides outside the gene matches: 11. CDR1 is KGHDR and CDR2 is SFDVKD in the germline V gene. The CDR3 is 17 residues long. CDR3 amino acids: CATSDEGQGGIRNEQFF. CDR3 DNA: TGTGCCACCAGTGACGAGGGACAGGGGGGGATCAGGAATGAGCAGTTCTTC.

The V and J genes are TRBV9 and TRBJ2-1; TRBD1 aligns across 8 bases. Losses at the gene ends were 6 bases for V and 8 bases for J; bases not matched to a gene: 7. The V gene's germline CDR1 is SGDLS and CDR2 YYNGEE. This CDR3 contains 13 residues. The CDR3 DNA reads TGTGCCAGCACAAAACAGGGGGTGGATGAGCAGTTCTTC. Translation gives CASTKQGVDEQFF.

V gene TRBV21-1 combines with J gene TRBJ1-5. TRBV21-1 represents a pseudogene. This CDR3 comprises 15 residues. The CDR3 is CASSGRIHSNQPQHF. CDR3 DNA: TGTGCCAGCTCCGGGAGAATCCATAGCAATCAGCCCCAGCATTTT.

This clone has just a few counts. The rearrangement uses TRBV6-6 and TRBJ2-2; 11 nucleotides match TRBD2. V trimming: 5 bases; J trimming: 5 bases; junction bases outside the gene matches: 4. The CDR3 totals 15 residues. Germline V gene lookup returns CDR1 MNHNY and CDR2 SVGAGI (reference sequence). The CDR3 DNA is TGTGCCAGCAGTCGCGGACTAGCGGGTACCGGGGAGCTGTTTTTT. This sequence encodes CASSRGLAGTGELFF.

CDR3 in amino acids: CASSRQGQGSVADTQYF. DNA for the CDR3: TGTGCCAGCAGTCGACAAGGACAGGGGAGCGTCGCAGATACGCAGTATTTT. V and J are TRBV28 and TRBJ2-3, with 9 bases aligning to TRBD1. Trimming cost V 5 bases and J 4 bases; bases outside gene matches: 13. Germline assignment: CDR1 MDHEN and CDR2 SYDVKM. This CDR3 region has 17 residues.

This chain uses TRBV10-3 with TRBJ2-1, with a weak D call TRBD2 (7 bases). This CDR3 contains 14 residues. CDR1 and CDR2 from the germline V gene are ENHRY and SYGVKD. V was shortened by 11 bases and J by 5 bases, with 19 bases between the two germline ends. DNA of the CDR3: TGTGCCGTCGGGGCTGGCGGGGGCCACAATGAGCAGTTCTTC. Translated: CAVGAGGGHNEQFF.

The chain couples TRBV18 to TRBJ2-7; D possibly corresponds to TRBD1 (8 bases). Germline lookup yields CDR1 KGHSH and CDR2 LQKENI. V lost 4 bases, J lost 2 bases, and 15 bases lay in between. The CDR3 has 15 residues. CDR3: CASSLTQGGAYEQYF. CDR3 bases: TGTGCCAGCTCACTTACACAGGGGGGGGCCTACGAGCAGTACTTC.

The count of this clone is one. The chain couples TRBV10-3 to TRBJ2-3, with TRBD2 matching 13 bases. Germline lookup yields CDR1 ENHRY and CDR2 SYGVKD. This CDR3 contains 16 residues. After removal of 11 bases from V and 2 bases from J, the junction contained 10 bases not matched to a gene. The CDR3 region has the DNA TGTGCCGCCGGGACTAGCGGGATTGGTTTCACAGATACGCAGTATTTT. It codes for CAAGTSGIGFTDTQYF.

In its sample, this clone was seen a few times. The chain joins TRBV3-1 (or the pseudogene TRBV3-2) to TRBJ1-2; TRBD1 might be the D (6 bases). CDR1 is LGHDT, CDR2 YNNKEL, per germline (reference sequence). The ends were cut back, 3 bases at V and 4 bases at J, with 9 bases in the middle. The CDR3 length is 13 residues. DNA of the CDR3: TGTGCCAGCAGCCATTCAGGGGCCTATGGCTACACCTTC. It encodes CASSHSGAYGYTF.

The table lists this clone with a count of one. The chain has TRBV5-1 and TRBJ2-5; weak D call: TRBD2 (6 bases). The CDR3 contains 14 residues. Deletions cut 4 bases from V and 4 bases from J, with 14 bases between. Germline loops: CDR1 SGHRS, CDR2 YFSETQ. DNA for the CDR3: TGCGCCAGCAGCGAGTCGGGGGTTGGAGAGACCCAGTACTTC. It specifies CASSESGVGETQYF.

The chain links TRBV3-1 (or the pseudogene TRBV3-2) to TRBJ1-2, with TRBD1 identical over 8 bases. CDR3 length: 15 amino acids. The ends lost 4 bases at V and 7 bases at J; junction bases unmatched: 11. CDR1 and CDR2 (germline): LGHDT, YNNKEL (reference sequence). In DNA, the CDR3 is TGTGCCAGCAGCCCCCGGACAGGGAGGCTTGGTGGCTACACCTTC. It specifies CASSPRTGRLGGYTF.

The chain employs TRBV5-1 and TRBJ1-1, with 7 bases lining up with TRBD1. The V segment lost 4 bases and the J segment 8 bases; nucleotides outside the gene matches: 20. Germline CDR1 is SGHRS and CDR2 is YFSETQ. The CDR3 contains 17 residues. The CDR3 reads CASSPQPLLTGEMEAFF. In DNA form, the CDR3 reads TGCGCCAGCAGCCCCCAACCCCTACTAACAGGGGAAATGGAAGCTTTCTTT.

V gene TRBV6-5 combines with J gene TRBJ1-4; D may be TRBD1 (6 bases). The germline gives CDR1 MNHEY, CDR2 SVGAGI. Trimming took off 2 bases at V and 3 bases at J, with 10 bases between the two ends. CDR3 length equals 15 residues. CDR3 in DNA: TGTGCCAGCAGTTACGGGAAGGGGGCTAATGAAAAACTGTTTTTT. This codes for CASSYGKGANEKLFF.

This clone came up a few times. This chain connects TRBV7-9 to TRBJ1-3, with D possibly TRBD1 on 6 matching bases. The V gene lost 3 bases and the J gene lost 4 bases, with 13 bases spanning the gap. From germline, CDR1 is SEHNR and CDR2 FQNEAQ (reference sequence). The CDR3 covers 15 residues. The CDR3 protein is CASSLAQGWGNTIYF. CDR3 nucleotides: TGTGCCAGCAGCTTGGCACAGGGATGGGGAAACACCATATATTTT.

The chain has TRBV7-9 and TRBJ1-6; tentative D call: TRBD1 (5 bases). In germline, CDR1 is SEHNR, CDR2 FQNEAQ (reference sequence). Trimming shortened V by 1 base and J by 8 bases, and 12 bases separated the two germline ends. The CDR3 length is 15 residues. CDR3 sequence (DNA): TGTGCCAGCAGCTTAGAGGGTAGGGGTTATTCACCCCTCCACTTT. It specifies CASSLEGRGYSPLHF. Full variable domain (missing parts from reference TRBV7-9 and TRBJ1-6): DTGVSQNPRHKITKRGQNVTFRCDPISEHNRLYWYRQTLGQGPEFLTYFQNEAQLEKSRLLSDRFSAERPKGSFSTLEIQRTEQGDSAMYLCASSLEGRGYSPLHFGNGTRLTVT.